Each of the 32 T cell receptor beta chains below was sequenced from the same sample in a study of CD8 T cells in ankylosing spondylitis. One entry per CDR3 protein results from TCRdb running MiXCR on the 5' RACE reads. The repertoire has almost 45,000 distinct CDR3 sequences, 11% of them found once; the top ten carry around 1.4%. The sequencing sample was made of blood, either unsorted or a sorted T cell fraction (not recorded which). Source of these receptors: a male donor with ankylosing spondylitis or in good health (not recorded which).

This clonotype showed up many times. The chain is built from TRBV12-3 or TRBV12-4 and TRBJ2-5; the D is unclear. The V and J ends lost 2 bases and 2 bases respectively, with 9 bases between them. This CDR3 has 14 residues. In DNA form, the CDR3 reads TGTGCCAGCAGTTTAAGGCGGCAGCAAGAGACCCAGTACTTC. Translating it yields CASSLRRQQETQYF.

This clonotype was found a few times. V gene TRBV12-3 or TRBV12-4 combines with J gene TRBJ1-2, with D perhaps TRBD1 (5 bases). The V gene lost 6 bases and the J gene lost 6 bases, with 8 bases spanning the gap. The CDR3 loop spans 11 amino acids. CDR3: CASRTRDGYTF. For the CDR3, the DNA is TGTGCCAGCAGAACCAGGGATGGCTACACCTTC.

This clonotype was detected a few times. The rearrangement links TRBV7-9 to TRBJ2-1; D ambiguous. The germline V gene encodes CDR1 SEHNR and CDR2 FQNEAQ (reference sequence). The CDR3 is 12 residues long. V lost 1 base and J lost 7, with 5 bases in between. This CDR3 reads CASSLDSNEQFF. The CDR3 nucleotides read TGTGCCAGCAGCTTAGATAGTAATGAGCAGTTCTTC.

There are many counts of this clonotype. The chain recombines TRBV12-3 or TRBV12-4 with TRBJ2-6; perhaps TRBD2 as D (5 bases). V lost 6 bases to trimming and J lost 1 base, with 10 bases between them. The CDR3 has 15 amino acids. The CDR3 DNA reads TGTGCCAGCAGGCTGCTAGCTTCTGGGGCCAACGTCCTGACTTTC. It yields the protein CASRLLASGANVLTF.

The chain links TRBV6-5 to TRBJ2-3, with a weak D call TRBD2 (6 bases). With 2 bases removed from V and 2 bases from J, the gap between germline ends came to 17 bases. In germline, CDR1 is MNHEY, CDR2 SVGAGI. This CDR3 is 17 amino acids long. CDR3 nucleotides: TGTGCCAGCAGTTACGCCCGTCTAGCGACCCTCACAGATACGCAGTATTTT. It specifies CASSYARLATLTDTQYF.

This clonotype was recorded only once. Germline is not matched at one junction end, which may reflect a read error. The chain recombines TRBV5-1 with TRBJ2-6; D gene ambiguous. Looked up from germline, CDR1 is SGHRS and CDR2 is YFSETQ. This CDR3 has 15 residues. The DNA for the CDR3 is TGCGTCAGCAGCTTCAGGTACTCTGGGGCCAACGTCCTGACTTTC. Translating it yields CVSSFRYSGANVLTF.

This clonotype has at least ten counts. This chain uses TRBV20-1 with TRBJ2-3; D not certain. This CDR3 comprises 14 residues. V lost 3 bases and J 4 bases, leaving 14 bases between the germline ends. Germline loops: CDR1 DFQATT, CDR2 SNEGSKA (reference sequence). CDR3 amino acids: CSARSRVGSDTQYF. The CDR3, as DNA: TGCAGTGCTAGGTCCCGAGTGGGGTCAGATACGCAGTATTTT.

This clonotype has a count of ten or more. The V gene is TRBV3-1, the J gene TRBJ2-1; D may be TRBD1 or TRBD2 (5 bases each). CDR3 length: 15 residues. Germline V gene sequence: CDR1 LGHDT, CDR2 YNNKEL (reference sequence). The V end was cut by 0 bases, the J end by 9 bases, with 15 bases between. The CDR3 reads CASSQDLGPIVEQFF. The DNA for the CDR3 is TGTGCCAGCAGCCAAGATCTGGGACCCATCGTTGAGCAGTTCTTC.

On this clonotype itself: An end of the junction does not agree with germline; a read error may underlie this. The chain has TRBV7-2 and TRBJ1-6, with TRBD1 matching 9 bases. Germline V lookup: CDR1 SGHTA, CDR2 FQGNSA. This CDR3 is 12 amino acids long. Here the CDR3 DNA reads TGTGCCAGCAGCTATTCAGGACAGGGGCTGAACTTT. This encodes CASSYSGQGLNF. Supplemented by reference TRBV7-2 and TRBJ1-6, the full variable domain reads GAGVSQSPSNKVTEKGKDVELRCDPISGHTALYWYRQSLGQGLEFLIYFQGNSAPDKSGLPSDRFSAERTGGSVSTLTIQRTQQEDSAVYLCASSYSGQGLNFGNGTRLTVT.

There are many counts of this clonotype. The chain is built from TRBV11-2 and TRBJ2-3; TRBD2 matches at 10 bases. Per the germline V gene, CDR1 is SGHAT and CDR2 is FQNNGV. V was clipped by 1 base and J by 1 base; unmatched bases: 11. The CDR3 extends over 19 amino acids. CDR3 coding DNA: TGTGCCAGCAGCTTAGTAAGAGCTAGCGGGGGCCTACGCACAGATACGCAGTATTTT. Its protein product is CASSLVRASGGLRTDTQYF.

In its sample, this clonotype was seen many times. The chain combines TRBV20-1 with TRBJ1-5, with unresolved D. The V gene lost 3 bases and the J gene lost 2 bases, with 5 bases spanning the gap. This CDR3 is built from 12 residues. Looked up from germline, CDR1 is DFQATT and CDR2 is SNEGSKA (reference sequence). The CDR3 sequence: CSARDGNQPQHF. CDR3 DNA: TGCAGTGCTAGGGACGGCAATCAGCCCCAGCATTTT.

The gene calls are TRBV7-2 and TRBJ1-3; D call uncertain. Per germline, CDR1 SGHTA and CDR2 FQGNSA. Trimming took off 3 bases at V and 0 bases at J, with 9 bases between the two ends. The CDR3 is 15 residues long. The CDR3 loop reads CASSFSLSSGNTIYF. The CDR3 bases are TGTGCCAGCAGCTTCTCTCTGAGCTCTGGAAACACCATATATTTT.

CDR3 in amino acids: CAIRGLDRRILSSGNTIYF. CDR3 DNA: TGTGCCATCAGGGGCTTGGACCGCCGAATTCTAAGCTCTGGAAACACCATATATTTT. The chain combines TRBV12-3 or TRBV12-4 with TRBJ1-3; possibly TRBD1 for D (6 bases). The V gene lost 10 bases and the J gene lost 0 bases, with 28 bases spanning the gap. CDR3 size: 19 residues.

This clonotype appeared many times. The chain links TRBV20-1 to TRBJ2-2, with D tentatively TRBD1 (5 bases). With 0 bases removed from V and 0 bases from J, the gap between germline ends came to 11 bases. From germline, CDR1 is DFQATT and CDR2 SNEGSKA (reference sequence). The CDR3 is 16 residues long. CDR3 sequence reads: CSARDRQISNTGELFF. The DNA for the CDR3 is TGCAGTGCTAGAGACAGACAGATTTCGAACACCGGGGAGCTGTTTTTT.

This clonotype was counted only a few times. The J gene is TRBJ2-3, the V gene TRBV20-1; D possibly corresponds to TRBD2 (6 bases). The CDR3 covers 17 residues. The germline V and J ends were trimmed by 3 bases and 3 bases, with 22 bases remaining between them. Per the germline V gene, CDR1 is DFQATT and CDR2 is SNEGSKA (reference sequence). In DNA, the CDR3 is TGCAGTGCTAGTCACCGGCAGGGATTAGCGGAGACAGATACGCAGTATTTT. This codes for CSASHRQGLAETDTQYF.

Ten or more counts support this clonotype. J is TRBJ1-1 and V is TRBV6-2 or TRBV6-3; 9 nucleotides line up with TRBD1. The germline V gene encodes CDR1 MNHEY and CDR2 SVGEGT. J gave up 1 base and V 5 bases, and 5 bases lay outside the gene matches. The CDR3 consists of 15 residues. The CDR3 nucleotides are TGTGCCAGCAGTACCTGGACAGGGGCGAACACTGAAGCTTTCTTT. This codes for CASSTWTGANTEAFF.

This clonotype has a count of ten or more. The chain employs TRBV5-1 and TRBJ2-1, with D tentatively TRBD1 or TRBD2 (6 bases each). The V end was cut by 0 bases, the J end by 2 bases, with 9 bases between. The CDR3 spans 15 residues. Germline lookup yields CDR1 SGHRS and CDR2 YFSETQ. The chain's CDR3 is CASSLGGAAYNEQFF. DNA of the CDR3: TGCGCCAGCAGCTTGGGGGGGGCAGCCTACAATGAGCAGTTCTTC.

In its sample, this clonotype was seen many times. This rearrangement joins TRBV28 to TRBJ1-2, with no clear D. The CDR3 has 17 amino acids. The germline gives CDR1 MDHEN, CDR2 SYDVKM. Trimming left V 3 bases short and J 11 bases short, with 28 bases between. The DNA for the CDR3 is TGTGCCAGCAGTTTTCCACCTGCGGGTGGGAGTATGGCTACTTACACCTTC. As protein: CASSFPPAGGSMATYTF.

This clonotype was observed many times. CDR3 in DNA: TGTGCCAGCAGTTCCGACAGGGGGGAGAGAGGCTACACCTTC. It codes for CASSSDRGERGYTF. The rearrangement joins TRBV6-5 to TRBJ1-2, with TRBD1 identical over 9 bases. Germline V lookup: CDR1 MNHEY, CDR2 SVGAGI. V was pared by 4 bases and J by 8 bases, with 8 bases of the junction left unmatched. The CDR3 is made up of 14 amino acids.

This clonotype was counted only a few times. The chain joins TRBV7-2 to TRBJ2-3, with D perhaps assigned TRBD1 or TRBD2 (5 bases each). Between the trimmed V and J ends, which lost 0 bases and 3 bases, there was a span of 7 bases. CDR1 and CDR2 from the germline V gene are SGHTA and FQGNSA. CDR3 size: 14 residues. The CDR3 DNA reads TGTGCCAGCAGCTTAGCGGGACGTACAGATACGCAGTATTTT. It specifies CASSLAGRTDTQYF.

The sample holds a few counts of this clonotype. The chain employs TRBV6-5 and TRBJ2-7; 8 bases are a match to TRBD1. CDR3 length equals 14 residues. V shed 3 bases, J shed 5 bases, and the junction held 6 bases outside the gene matches. The germline CDR1 and CDR2 sequences are MNHEY and SVGAGI. The CDR3, as DNA: TGTGCCAGCAGTTATGGACAGGGTCTTAACGAGCAGTACTTC. It is translated as CASSYGQGLNEQYF.

This clonotype appeared many times. In DNA, the CDR3 is TGTGCCAGCAGGTTCGGACCAAGGGGGTCCTTTGATCAGCCCCAGCATTTT. It encodes CASRFGPRGSFDQPQHF. The chain carries TRBV7-4 and TRBJ1-5; tentatively, D is TRBD1 (6 bases). Germline V lookup: CDR1 SGHVT, CDR2 SQSDAQ. The CDR3 is 17 residues long. Trimming took 6 bases from V and 5 from J, leaving 23 bases between them.

This clonotype was observed at least ten times. The chain carries TRBV5-1 and TRBJ1-1; TRBD1 matches at 9 bases. After removal of 1 base from V and 1 base from J, the junction contained 5 bases not matched to a gene. This CDR3 comprises 16 residues. Germline V CDR1 and CDR2: SGHRS, YFSETQ. The CDR3 region is CASSLRTGVQNTEAFF. CDR3 coding DNA: TGCGCCAGCAGCTTGAGGACAGGGGTTCAGAACACTGAAGCTTTCTTT.

This clonotype came up many times. CDR3 DNA: TGCAGCGTTGACCGCGCCGGACAGGGGGGTGGCTACACCTTC. Protein: CSVDRAGQGGGYTF. The chain combines TRBV29-1 with TRBJ1-2; 10 nucleotides line up with TRBD1. Germline CDR1 SQVTM, CDR2 ANQGSEA. The CDR3 totals 14 residues. V gave up 3 bases and J gave up 7 bases; unmatched junction bases: 8.

Ten or more counts support this clonotype. This chain links TRBV29-1 with TRBJ1-5; tentatively, D is TRBD1 (5 bases). The ends were cut back, 3 bases at V and 4 bases at J, with 10 bases in the middle. CDR1 is SQVTM and CDR2 is ANQGSEA in the germline V gene. The CDR3 extends over 13 amino acids. The CDR3 sequence is CSVDVGVNQPQHF. The CDR3 bases are TGCAGCGTTGACGTGGGGGTAAATCAGCCCCAGCATTTT. The variable domain in full, completed from reference TRBV29-1 and TRBJ1-5, reads SAVISQKPSRDICQRGTSLTIQCQVDSQVTMMFWYRQQPGQSLTLIATANQGSEATYESGFVIDKFPISRPNLTFSTLTVSNMSPEDSSIYLCSVDVGVNQPQHFGDGTRLSIL.

This clonotype occurred many times. V usage is TRBV3-1 and J usage is TRBJ2-7; D is unresolved. The V end lost 0 bases, the J end lost 1 base, and 7 bases lay between the germline ends. The CDR3 covers 14 residues. The germline V gene has CDR1 LGHDT and CDR2 YNNKEL (reference sequence). CDR3 bases: TGTGCCAGCAGCCAAGAGGCATATTCCTACGAGCAGTACTTC. This encodes CASSQEAYSYEQYF.

This clonotype was seen repeatedly, ten times or more. This rearrangement joins TRBV2 to TRBJ1-2; maybe TRBD1 (5 bases). This CDR3 comprises 13 residues. Germline V lookup: CDR1 SNHLY, CDR2 FYNNEI. V was shortened by 3 bases and J by 3 bases, with 8 bases between the two germline ends. CDR3 coding DNA: TGTGCCAGCAGTGATGACAGCGACTATGGCTACACCTTC. This encodes CASSDDSDYGYTF.

In its sample, this clonotype was seen many times. This chain uses TRBV3-1 with TRBJ1-5; D unclear. Germline V gene sequence: CDR1 LGHDT, CDR2 YNNKEL (reference sequence). V dropped 1 base and J dropped 3 bases, with 7 bases sitting between them. The length of the CDR3 is 14 residues. CDR3 nucleotide sequence: TGTGCCAGCAGCCAAGGCCACCTCAATCAGCCCCAGCATTTT. Protein product: CASSQGHLNQPQHF.

This clonotype occurred many times. The chain carries TRBV12-3 or TRBV12-4 and TRBJ2-7, with D possibly being TRBD2 (6 bases). The CDR3 length is 15 residues. Trimming stripped 5 bases from V and 2 bases from J, with 16 bases between. CDR3 region: CASSPERTGAYEQYF. For the CDR3, the DNA is TGTGCCAGCAGTCCGGAGAGGACGGGAGCCTACGAGCAGTACTTC.

This clonotype was counted many times. The gene calls are TRBV5-1 and TRBJ1-2; possible D gene TRBD1, 5 bases. Germline CDR1 and CDR2: SGHRS and YFSETQ. The CDR3 consists of 15 residues. V was cut by 5 bases and J by 0 bases, with 14 bases left in between. The CDR3 loop reads CASRGVATANYGYTF. Written as DNA, the CDR3 is TGCGCCAGCAGAGGGGTGGCAACTGCTAACTATGGCTACACCTTC.

The chain is built from TRBV18 and TRBJ2-7; possibly TRBD1 or TRBD2 for D (5 bases each). With 5 bases removed from V and 6 bases from J, the gap between germline ends came to 11 bases. Germline loops: CDR1 KGHSH, CDR2 LQKENI. The CDR3 contains 12 residues. In DNA, the CDR3 is TGTGCCAGCTCAACCATTGGGGGCGAGCAGTACTTC. It encodes CASSTIGGEQYF.

This clonotype was detected many times. The gene calls are TRBV4-1 and TRBJ1-2, with D perhaps matching TRBD1 (6 bases). The CDR3 sequence is 16 residues long. V lost 0 bases, J lost 2 bases, and 13 bases lay in between. The germline V gene encodes CDR1 MGHRA and CDR2 YSYEKL. For the CDR3, the DNA is TGCGCCAGCAGCCAAGAGGGGACACCGGCCAACTATGGCTACACCTTC. The encoded protein is CASSQEGTPANYGYTF.